Following are 17 T cell receptor beta chains from one sample sequenced in a study of T cell changes during pregnancy in multiple sclerosis. Here immunoSEQ multiplex PCR was the method, and the copy in TCRdb shows in-frame clones only, minus some. The table includes 65,000 to 90,000 clones, around 90% detected once. The starting material was PBMCs, obtained in the first trimester of pregnancy. The origin of the receptors is a female donor in good health, serving as a control in a pregnancy study. Some clones in this sample may be carry-over from other donors' samples.

This chain links TRBV7-2 with TRBJ1-2; 7 bases are a match to TRBD1. Germline CDR1 SGHTA, CDR2 FQGNSA. The V and J ends lost 3 bases and 4 bases, in that order; junction bases with no gene match: 2. This CDR3 has 13 amino acids. In DNA form, the CDR3 reads TGTGCCAGCAGCTTGGGACAGCTCTATGGCTACACCTTC. Translation gives CASSLGQLYGYTF.

CDR3 protein: CASSPGTLETQYF. CDR3 DNA: TGCGCCAGCAGCCCCGGGACTTTAGAGACCCAGTACTTC. J is TRBJ2-5 and V is TRBV5-1, with a weak D call TRBD2 (6 bases). The CDR3 has 13 amino acids. V shed 4 bases and J shed 4 bases, with 11 bases lying between them. CDR1 is SGHRS and CDR2 is YFSETQ in the germline V gene.

V usage is TRBV7-8 and J usage is TRBJ1-3, with TRBD1 as a possible D gene (5 bases). V was clipped by 1 base and J by 2 bases, with 9 bases between them. Germline V CDR1 and CDR2: SGHVS, FQNEAQ. This CDR3 has 15 residues. The chain's CDR3 is CASSLDRRAGNTIYF. CDR3 DNA sequence: TGTGCCAGCAGCTTAGACAGGAGGGCTGGAAACACCATATATTTT.

This clone turned up a few times. The genes are TRBV15 and TRBJ2-2, with D unresolved. The CDR3 has 13 residues. Trimming removed 1 base from V and 5 bases from J, with 5 bases in between. Germline V gene data show CDR1 as LNHNV and CDR2 as YYDKDF (reference sequence). CDR3 sequence reads: CATSRGETGELFF. CDR3 nucleotide sequence: TGTGCCACCAGCAGAGGAGAAACCGGGGAGCTGTTTTTT.

This clone showed up just once. The rearrangement joins TRBV16 to TRBJ1-1; 9 bases map to TRBD1. Losses at the gene ends were 4 bases for V and 10 bases for J; bases not matched to a gene: 4. The germline V gene encodes CDR1 KGHSY and CDR2 FQNENV. The CDR3 contains 12 residues. CDR3 region: CASSPPGQGAFF. The CDR3 DNA reads TGTGCCAGCAGCCCCCCGGGACAGGGAGCTTTCTTT.

V is TRBV2 and J is TRBJ2-6, with D unclear. This CDR3 is built from 12 residues. The V gene's germline CDR1 is SNHLY and CDR2 FYNNEI. Trimming left V 2 bases short and J 7 bases short, with 3 bases between. This chain's CDR3 is CASSELANVLTF. In nucleotides, the CDR3 is TGTGCCAGCAGTGAACTCGCCAACGTCCTGACTTTC.

This clone was detected only a few times. The chain recombines TRBV30 with TRBJ1-1; no reliable D call. Germline V gene lookup returns CDR1 GTSNPN and CDR2 SVGIG (reference sequence). V dropped 0 bases and J dropped 10 bases, with 9 bases sitting between them. The CDR3 consists of 11 residues. The CDR3 loop is CAWSVQSTAFF. DNA of the CDR3: TGTGCCTGGAGTGTGCAGTCAACAGCTTTCTTT.

The chain employs TRBV13 and TRBJ1-6; 9 nucleotides agree with TRBD1. This CDR3 region has 18 residues. Germline CDR1 is PRHDT and CDR2 is FYEKMQ (reference sequence). The V and J ends lost 0 bases and 10 bases, in that order; junction bases with no gene match: 13. CDR3 sequence reads: CASSLGSRDRVIHSPLHF. The DNA for the CDR3 is TGTGCCAGCAGCTTAGGGTCCCGGGACAGGGTAATACACTCACCCCTCCACTTT.

J is TRBJ2-7 and V is TRBV19; 10 bases match TRBD1. Germline loops: CDR1 LNHDA, CDR2 SQIVND (reference sequence). This CDR3 spans 12 amino acids. Trimming at V came to 6 bases and at J to 5 bases, leaving 1 base not matched to a gene. Written as DNA, the CDR3 is TGTGCCAGTAGAGGGACAGGGGACGAGCAGTACTTC. Its translation is CASRGTGDEQYF.

The gene calls are TRBV10-3 and TRBJ2-3, with 12 nucleotides matching TRBD2. This CDR3 has 17 residues. Per germline, CDR1 ENHRY and CDR2 SYGVKD. The V segment lost 6 bases and the J segment 4 bases; nucleotides outside the gene matches: 11. CDR3 bases: TGTGCCATCAGGAGAACTAGCGGGAGGCTTGGGGCAGATACGCAGTATTTT. Translating gives CAIRRTSGRLGADTQYF.

J is TRBJ2-5 and V is TRBV7-9, with a weak D call TRBD2 (5 bases). Germline V CDR1 and CDR2: SEHNR, FQNEAQ (reference sequence). V was shortened by 1 base and J by 4 bases, with 10 bases between the two germline ends. The CDR3 loop spans 14 amino acids. CDR3 sequence reads: CASSLGGGIETQYF. DNA of the CDR3: TGTGCCAGCAGCTTAGGCGGAGGTATAGAGACCCAGTACTTC.

The chain links TRBV6-5 to TRBJ2-2; perhaps TRBD1 as D (5 bases). V lost 7 bases, J lost 4 bases, and 19 bases lay in between. Germline V gene sequence: CDR1 MNHEY, CDR2 SVGAGI. The CDR3 spans 16 residues. DNA of the CDR3: TGTGCCAGCAATTATGATTGGCAGGGTAGCACCGGGGAGCTGTTTTTT. Translated, it gives CASNYDWQGSTGELFF.

The CDR3 here is CASATTTSGANVLTF. CDR3 coding DNA: TGCGCCAGCGCAACAACAACGTCTGGGGCCAACGTCCTGACTTTC. The chain couples TRBV5-1 to TRBJ2-6; D is unclear. The V end was cut by 7 bases, the J end by 1 base, with 12 bases between. Germline loops: CDR1 SGHRS, CDR2 YFSETQ. The CDR3 spans 15 residues.

The V call is TRBV7-2, the J call TRBJ2-4; 8 nucleotides align to TRBD2. CDR1 and CDR2 (germline): SGHTA, FQGNSA. The J segment lost 15 bases and the V segment lost 5 bases, leaving 12 bases of the junction unmatched. The CDR3 spans 13 residues. CDR3 DNA: TGTGCCAGCAGCCAAGGGGTCCGGGGGGGGAGGTACTTC. Translated, it gives CASSQGVRGGRYF.

The chain couples TRBV6-4 to TRBJ2-1; weak D call: TRBD1 (6 bases). V lost 0 bases, J lost 10 bases, and 13 bases lay in between. This CDR3 region has 14 residues. Germline V gene data show CDR1 as MRHNA and CDR2 as SNTAGT. The CDR3 sequence is CASSDSAGQGEQFF. For the CDR3, the DNA is TGTGCCAGCAGTGACTCGGCAGGTCAGGGGGAGCAGTTCTTC.

V is TRBV5-1 and J is TRBJ2-7, with 8 bases lining up with TRBD1. The CDR3 spans 16 residues. The germline gives CDR1 SGHRS, CDR2 YFSETQ. Trimming removed 3 bases from V and 4 bases from J; junction bases left unmatched: 12. CDR3: CASSSITGGKRYEQYF. The CDR3 nucleotides read TGCGCCAGCAGCTCCATTACAGGGGGTAAAAGGTACGAGCAGTACTTC.

CDR3 nucleotides: TGCGCCAGCAGCCAGGAGACCACCTACAATGAGCAGTTCTTC. It codes for CASSQETTYNEQFF. This rearrangement joins TRBV4-3 to TRBJ2-1, with D uncertain. V gave up 3 bases and J gave up 2 bases, with 8 bases separating them. Germline V lookup: CDR1 LGHNA, CDR2 YSLEER. CDR3 length: 14 amino acids.